This T cell receptor beta chain was sequenced in a study of PD-L1 blockade in urothelial cancer. Study-wide background: Median blood clonality was around 0.086, with tens of thousands of unique TCRs. Study results and limitations: Larger 3-week expansion of tumor-associated blood clones was seen in durable-benefit patients.

Of note for this clone: What it binds is not known.

The authors spiked synthetic TCR analog templates into each PCR. TCRdb's table, derived via immunoSEQ multiplex PCR, lists solely in-frame clones and lacks some. The repertoire holds fewer than 45,000 clones, with about 88% as singletons. Noted time point: pretreatment peripheral blood. The CDR3 runs 14 residues. From germline, CDR1 is KGHSH and CDR2 LQKENI. The V and J ends lost 3 bases and 5 bases, in that order; junction bases with no gene match: 6. The receptor comes from a donor older than 35 with urothelial cancer. The sequences come from PBMCs, collected around atezolizumab (anti-PD-L1) treatment. The chain carries TRBV18 and TRBJ2-5; TRBD2 matches at 7 bases. The CDR3 DNA is TGTGCCAGCTCACCGGGAGGGACTGTGGAGACCCAGTACTTC. Amino acid sequence: CASSPGGTVETQYF.